Below, 20 T cell receptor beta chains from the same sample are listed, as sequenced in a study of tumor and adjacent non-tumor tissue in lung cancer. TCRbeta libraries were built with three rounds of nested PCR, modified from ARM-PCR. TCRdb fed the multiplex PCR reads into MiXCR, producing one record per CDR3 protein. The profile shows about 120,000 distinct CDR3 sequences, over 65% of them singletons. No cell sorting was done before RNA was extracted from the tissue. The specimen sequenced was lung tumor tissue. These TCRs come from a man under 40 with non-small cell lung cancer.

This clonotype was detected ten times or more. This chain uses TRBV4-1 with TRBJ2-7, with 11 positions matching TRBD1. The J segment lost 6 bases and the V segment lost 2 bases, leaving 3 bases of the junction unmatched. CDR1 MGHRA and CDR2 YSYEKL come from the germline V gene. This CDR3 comprises 14 residues. The CDR3 DNA follows: TGCGCCAGCAGCCAATGGACAGGGGGCGGCGAGCAGTACTTC. It encodes CASSQWTGGGEQYF.

This sequence joins TRBV6-6 and TRBJ2-7; 8 nucleotides match TRBD2. The germline gives CDR1 MNHNY, CDR2 SVGAGI (reference sequence). V trimming: 8 bases; J trimming: 5 bases; junction bases outside the gene matches: 8. The CDR3 totals 13 residues. CDR3 nucleotide sequence: TGTGCCAGCCGGGGGGGCAGGGGAGACGAGCAGTACTTC. It is translated as CASRGGRGDEQYF.

This clonotype was counted at least ten times. CDR3 sequence: CASSVSYNEQFF. In DNA, the CDR3 is TGTGCCAGCAGCGTTTCCTACAATGAGCAGTTCTTC. The chain recombines TRBV11-2 with TRBJ2-1; D uncertain. V lost 5 bases and J lost 1, with 3 bases in between. The germline V gene encodes CDR1 SGHAT and CDR2 FQNNGV. This CDR3 contains 12 residues.

Points on this clonotype: Its ends do not fully match the called genes, so a read error is possible. The J gene is TRBJ2-7, the V gene TRBV4-1; D not certain. This CDR3 region has 16 residues. Germline values: CDR1 MGHRA, CDR2 YSYEKL. This CDR3 is CPSSQEWPFGPYEQYF. The CDR3 DNA is TGCCCCAGCAGCCAAGAATGGCCCTTTGGGCCCTACGAGCAGTACTTC.

Notes on this clonotype: Mismatch with germline at one junction end may stem from a read error. This chain connects TRBV5-5 to TRBJ2-3; D unresolved. Germline V gene data show CDR1 as SGHKS and CDR2 as YYEKEE (reference sequence). CDR3 length equals 13 residues. The CDR3 DNA follows: TGTGCCAACAGCGCTCCAACTATGGATACGCAGTATTTT. Translation: CANSAPTMDTQYF.

This clonotype came up once. Mismatch with germline at one junction end may stem from a read error. The chain is built from TRBV12-3 or TRBV12-4 and TRBJ2-6; possible D gene TRBD1, 5 bases. This CDR3 has 15 amino acids. This CDR3 reads CASGLGASGANVLTF. The CDR3 coding sequence is TGTGCCAGCGGTTTAGGGGCTAGTGGGGCCAACGTCCTGACTTTC.

This clonotype has just one count. The chain joins TRBV12-3 or TRBV12-4 to TRBJ2-1, with 16 bases that match TRBD2. Trimming at V came to 4 bases and at J to 14 bases, leaving 8 bases not matched to a gene. The CDR3 covers 15 residues. DNA of the CDR3: TGTGCCAGCAGTTCGGGACTAGCGGGGGGGCAAGATAAGTTCTTC. Protein sequence: CASSSGLAGGQDKFF.

A few counts support this clonotype. The chain combines TRBV19 with TRBJ2-7, with D possibly being TRBD1 (6 bases). This CDR3 is built from 14 residues. Per the germline V gene, CDR1 is LNHDA and CDR2 is SQIVND (reference sequence). Trimming removed 5 bases from V and 1 base from J, with 12 bases in between. The CDR3 bases are TGTGCCAGTAGTGACCTGGACAGATCCTACGAGCAGTACTTC. Translation: CASSDLDRSYEQYF.

As for this clonotype: One base away lies a much larger clone, so this may be a sequencing read error. This rearrangement joins TRBV20-1 to TRBJ2-2; 7 nucleotides agree with TRBD1. This CDR3 region has 14 residues. Germline V gene data show CDR1 as DFQATT and CDR2 as SNEGSKA (reference sequence). After removal of 5 bases from V and 6 bases from J, the junction contained 9 bases not matched to a gene. The CDR3 nucleotides read TGCAGTGCTCCCTCGACAGGGACCGCCGGGGAGCTGTTTTTT. This translates into CSAPSTGTAGELFF.

About this clonotype: Relative to the germline gene, one junction end is altered; a read error may explain this. The V call is TRBV20-1, the J call TRBJ2-5; D perhaps matches TRBD1 (5 bases). The CDR3 totals 15 residues. Germline CDR1 reads DFQATT; CDR2 reads SNEGSKA (reference sequence). The DNA for the CDR3 is TGCAGTGCTGAGAGTCTCGCAGGGTCAGTGGAGACCCAATACTTC. It codes for CSAESLAGSVETQYF.

With regard to this clonotype: A read error may be the cause here, since a much bigger clone is one base away. V usage is TRBV20-1 and J usage is TRBJ2-7; D unresolved. The CDR3 has 14 residues. The germline CDR1 and CDR2 sequences are DFQATT and SNEGSKA (reference sequence). The ends were cut back, 4 bases at V and 1 base at J, with 14 bases in the middle. CDR3 sequence (DNA): TGCAGTGCTATGGATCGACGACGGTCCTACGAGCAGTACTTC. It codes for CSAMDRRRSYEQYF.

This clonotype was found a few times. A much larger clone differs by one base, so this may be a read error. The chain employs TRBV6-5 and TRBJ1-6; TRBD1 is a possible D gene (6 bases). CDR3 length equals 13 residues. Germline V gene data show CDR1 as MNHEY and CDR2 as SVGAGI. DNA for the CDR3: TGTGCCAGCAGTCAGGGGTTGGGTTCACTCCTCCACTTT. Translated: CASSQGLGSLLHF.

This clonotype has only a few counts. This may stem from a read error, because a much larger clone lies one nucleotide away. This chain links TRBV20-1 with TRBJ2-1; 7 bases are shared with TRBD1. The CDR3 is 12 amino acids. V gave up 6 bases and J gave up 9 bases; unmatched junction bases: 8. CDR1 and CDR2 (germline): DFQATT, SNEGSKA (reference sequence). Here the CDR3 reads CSARDSIIEQFF. CDR3 sequence (DNA): TGCAGTGCCCGGGACAGTATCATTGAGCAGTTCTTC.

About this clonotype itself: A read error may produce the germline difference seen at one junction end. V gene TRBV5-4 combines with J gene TRBJ2-7, with D maybe TRBD2 (6 bases). The germline CDR1 and CDR2 sequences are SGHNT and YYREEE (reference sequence). This CDR3 has 15 residues. Here the CDR3 reads CVSSPGEKSSYEQYF. Written as DNA, the CDR3 is TGTGTCAGCAGCCCGGGGGAAAAAAGCTCCTACGAGCAGTACTTC.

This clonotype has only a few counts. The gene calls are TRBV11-3 and TRBJ2-3; no reliable D call. This CDR3 contains 14 residues. Germline CDR1 is SGHNT and CDR2 is YENEEA. The ends were cut back, 5 bases at V and 2 bases at J, with 11 bases in the middle. The CDR3 sequence: CASSPRRDTDTQYF. As DNA, the CDR3 is TGTGCCAGCAGCCCGAGGAGAGACACAGATACGCAGTATTTT.

In regard to this clonotype: It may be a read error: a sequence one base away is much more abundant. The V gene is TRBV6-5, the J gene TRBJ2-5; D ambiguous. The CDR3 loop spans 14 amino acids. Germline V gives CDR1 MNHEY, CDR2 SVGAGI. The CDR3: CAISYGPSRETQYF. The CDR3 bases are TGTGCCATCAGTTACGGTCCGAGTCGGGAGACCCAGTACTTC.

Regarding this clonotype: No conserved phenylalanine or tryptophan is present at the end of the CDR3, so a read error is the likely explanation. V usage is TRBV4-1 and J usage is TRBJ2-7, with a possible D match to TRBD1 (6 bases). CDR3 length: 16 amino acids. V was clipped by 2 bases and J by 4 bases, with 18 bases between them. Germline loops: CDR1 MGHRA, CDR2 YSYEKL. Written as DNA, the CDR3 is TGCGCCAGCAGCCAATACGAGACAGGACAGACTTACGAGCAGTACTTA. It codes for CASSQYETGQTYEQYL.

This clonotype occurred once. This may be a read error: a much more frequent sequence differs by one nucleotide. The chain is built from TRBV29-1 and TRBJ1-2, with TRBD1 identical over 7 bases. Germline assignment: CDR1 SQVTM and CDR2 ANQGSEA. The CDR3 spans 14 residues. The CDR3 spells CSTARDSTNYGYIF. In DNA form, the CDR3 reads TGCAGCACGGCCCGGGACAGCACTAACTATGGCTACATCTTC.

Comment on this clonotype: Given the absence of the conserved phenylalanine or tryptophan at the CDR3 end, a read error is likely. The chain's CDR3 is CASSYLVGEYEQYL. CDR3 DNA sequence: TGTGCCAGCAGTTATCTTGTGGGGGAGTACGAGCAGTACTTA. The gene calls are TRBV6-6 and TRBJ2-7; D possibly uses TRBD1 or TRBD2 (5 bases each). The CDR3 loop spans 14 amino acids. Trimming shortened V by 3 bases and J by 4 bases, and 13 bases separated the two germline ends. The V gene's germline CDR1 is MNHNY and CDR2 SVGAGI (reference sequence).

In this sample, this clonotype turned up many times. The gene calls are TRBV20-1 and TRBJ1-1; D unresolved. This CDR3 has 13 amino acids. V was trimmed by 3 bases and J by 3 bases, leaving 11 bases between them. The germline CDR1 and CDR2 sequences are DFQATT and SNEGSKA (reference sequence). The CDR3 here is CSARDTEDTEAFF. Written as DNA, the CDR3 is TGCAGTGCTAGGGATACAGAAGACACTGAAGCTTTCTTT.